This T cell receptor (beta chain) was sequenced in a study of shared clonotypes between healthy human individuals. Genomic DNA for unsorted samples, which was extracted with the QIAamp DNA Blood Mini kit, came from about 90 million PBMCs. There are 14 residues in the CDR3. Per germline, CDR1 SGHTA and CDR2 FQGNSA. V dropped 3 bases and J dropped 6 bases, with 12 bases sitting between them. An assay was performed, and its level was deep. Measured with immunoSEQ multiplex PCR; TCRdb has only the in-frame clones, and not every one. There are fewer than 700,000 clones in the sample; around 78% occur only once, and around 12% lies in the top ten.

The TCR was taken from a woman in her forties in good health. Some clones in this sample may be carry-over from other donors' samples. The chain joins TRBV7-2 to TRBJ2-1, with a tentative D call TRBD2 (5 bases). Sample: PBMCs. The CDR3, as DNA: TGTGCCAGCAGCTTCCCCTATCGGGGCAATGAGCAGTTCTTC. As protein: CASSFPYRGNEQFF.